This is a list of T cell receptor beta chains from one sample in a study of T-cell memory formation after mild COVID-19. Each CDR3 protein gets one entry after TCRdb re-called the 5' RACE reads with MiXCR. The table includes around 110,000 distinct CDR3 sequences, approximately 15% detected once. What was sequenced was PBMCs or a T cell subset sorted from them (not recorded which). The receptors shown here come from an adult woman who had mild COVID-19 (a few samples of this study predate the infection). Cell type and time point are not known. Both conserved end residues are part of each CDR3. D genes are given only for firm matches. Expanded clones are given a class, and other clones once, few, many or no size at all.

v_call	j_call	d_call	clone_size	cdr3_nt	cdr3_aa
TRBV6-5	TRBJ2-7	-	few	TGTGCCAGCAGTGGGACCCTCTACGAGCAGTACTTC	CASSGTLYEQYF
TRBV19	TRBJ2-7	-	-	TGTGCCAGTAGGCAGAGCAGGGGAGGATCCTACGAGCAGTACTTC	CASRQSRGGSYEQYF
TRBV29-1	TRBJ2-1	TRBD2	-	TGCAGCGGGGCGGGACTAGCGGGAGTCAATGAGCAGTTCTTC	CSGAGLAGVNEQFF
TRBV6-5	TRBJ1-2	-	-	TGTGCCAGCAGCAGGGGCCCCGGTCGCGGCTACACCTTC	CASSRGPGRGYTF
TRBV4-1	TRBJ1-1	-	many	TGCGCCAGCAGCGGGAACACTGAAGCTTTCTTT	CASSGNTEAFF
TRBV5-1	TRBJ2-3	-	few	TGCGCCAGCAGCTTGGATCAGCGAGGGGCAGATACGCAGTATTTT	CASSLDQRGADTQYF
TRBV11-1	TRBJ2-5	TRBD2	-	TGTGCCAGCAGCTTAGAAGCGGGAGCAGAGACCCAGTACTTC	CASSLEAGAETQYF
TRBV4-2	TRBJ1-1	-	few	TGTGCCAGCAGCCAAGAAGAGGGTGAAGCTTTCTTT	CASSQEEGEAFF
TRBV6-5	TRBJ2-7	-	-	TGTGCCAGCAGTTACTCGAACTACGAGCAGTACTTC	CASSYSNYEQYF
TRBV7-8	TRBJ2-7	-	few	TGTGCCAGCAGCTTAGAGTCCACAGGCCTGTACGAGCAGTACTTC	CASSLESTGLYEQYF
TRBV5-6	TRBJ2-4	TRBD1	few	TGTGCCAGCAGCTTGGGGGGGACAGCCCTGGGGAACATTCAGTACTTC	CASSLGGTALGNIQYF
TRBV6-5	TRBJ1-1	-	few	TGTGCCAGCAGTTACTCGGGGGGCCACAACACTGAAGCTTTCTTT	CASSYSGGHNTEAFF
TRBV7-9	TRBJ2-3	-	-	TGTGCCAGCCAGGCCCCGTACACAGATACGCAGTATTTT	CASQAPYTDTQYF
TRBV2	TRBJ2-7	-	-	TGTGCCAGCAGGACCCCTACCTGGGAGACCTACGAGCAGTACTTC	CASRTPTWETYEQYF
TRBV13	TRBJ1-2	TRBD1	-	TGTGCCAGCAGCTCTAGACAGGGGATAGTTGGCTACACCTTC	CASSSRQGIVGYTF
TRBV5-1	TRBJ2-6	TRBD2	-	TGCGCCAGCAGCTTGAGTGGAGGGACTAGCGGGGGGATGAGATCTGGGGCCAACGTCCTGACTTTC	CASSLSGGTSGGMRSGANVLTF
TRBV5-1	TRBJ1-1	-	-	TGCGCCAGCAGATTCCCGAATGGAGTGGACACTGAAGCTTTCTTT	CASRFPNGVDTEAFF
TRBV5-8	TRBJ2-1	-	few	TGTGCCAGCAGCGTCAGACAGTCCTACAATGAGCAGTTCTTC	CASSVRQSYNEQFF
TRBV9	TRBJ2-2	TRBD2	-	TGTGCCAGCAGCGTATATTGGCGGGAGATGAACACCGGGGAGCTGTTTTTT	CASSVYWREMNTGELFF
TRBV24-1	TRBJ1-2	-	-	TGTGCCACCAGTGATGCAGGGGCCTATGGCTACACCTTC	CATSDAGAYGYTF
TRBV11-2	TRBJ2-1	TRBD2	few	TGTGCCAGCAGCTTAGTCCTAGCGGGACGCCATGAGCAGTTCTTC	CASSLVLAGRHEQFF
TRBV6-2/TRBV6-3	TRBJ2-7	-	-	TGTGCCAGCAGTTATCCCGGCACCTACGAGCAGTACTTC	CASSYPGTYEQYF
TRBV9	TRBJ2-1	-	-	TGTGCCAGCACCCGGGAACAGTTTGGCTACAATGAGCAGTTCTTC	CASTREQFGYNEQFF
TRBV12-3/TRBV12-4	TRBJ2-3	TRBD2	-	TGTGCCAGCACCTCCAGCGGGAGGGGGAACACAGATACGCAGTATTTT	CASTSSGRGNTDTQYF
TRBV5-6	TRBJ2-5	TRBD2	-	TGTGCCAGCAGCAATTTTCGGTCAGGGAGGGCGGAGACCCAGTACTTC	CASSNFRSGRAETQYF
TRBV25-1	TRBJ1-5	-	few	TGTGCCAGCAGTGAAGGGTCGACGACTACCAATCAGCCCCAGCATTTT	CASSEGSTTTNQPQHF
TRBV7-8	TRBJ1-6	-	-	TGTGCCAGCACCCCAGAGGAGGGGGGCCAGGATTCACCCCTCCACTTT	CASTPEEGGQDSPLHF
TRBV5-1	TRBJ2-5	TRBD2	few	TGCGCCAGCAGCTTGGTGAGCGGGGGGGCCAGGGAGACCCAGTACTTC	CASSLVSGGARETQYF
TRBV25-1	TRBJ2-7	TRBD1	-	TGTGCCAGCAGTGAATATACAGGGGGGCGGGACGAGCAGTACTTC	CASSEYTGGRDEQYF
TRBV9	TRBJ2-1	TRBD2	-	TGTGCCAGCAGCGTAGAACCAGCGGGGGTGGTTAAGCAGTTCTTC	CASSVEPAGVVKQFF
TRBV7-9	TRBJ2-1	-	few	TGTGCCAGCAGCTTAATGTACTACGGCGATGAGCAGTTCTTC	CASSLMYYGDEQFF
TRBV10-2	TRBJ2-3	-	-	TGCGCCAGCAGTGATCATTGGGGGAATGAGGATACGCAGTATTTT	CASSDHWGNEDTQYF